This T cell receptor beta chain was retrieved from a study of CD8+ T cells in alopecia areata (dated by TCRdb to 2017 to 2018). Regarding the study in general: The treated patients took part in an open-label pilot trial in which moderate-to-severe alopecia areata was treated with oral tofacitinib at 5 to 10 mg twice daily. RNA came from the PAXgene miRNA kit for fixed scalp, the miRNeasy kit for PBMCs, and the RNeasy kit for mouse skin. On the human side, TCRbeta sequencing was run on scalp tissue and on sorted CD4+ and CD8+ peripheral blood T cells from healthy controls and from alopecia areata patients with either patchy or totalis/universalis disease. The study used high-throughput TCRbeta sequencing to examine T cell clonal expansion in alopecia areata, in both the C3H/HeJ mouse model and human patients. Biopsies were taken from tofacitinib-treated patients at baseline and again at 4 and 24 weeks into treatment, and several of those patients also had a later scalp biopsy. Scalp clonality was compared among normal scalp (n=4), patchy alopecia areata scalp (n=8), and alopecia totalis/universalis scalp (n=8). Tofacitinib was given for 6 to 18 months, followed by 6 months of follow-up off drug to assess delayed response and recurrence. immunoSEQ multiplex PCR using 35 Vbeta forward primers and 13 Jbeta reverse primers was used to amplify TCRbeta CDR3 regions. For the treated patients, the SALT score, which quantifies what percentage of scalp surface area is affected, served as the measure of disease severity.

Comments on this clone: It has no known antigen specificity. No much larger clone is present one base from it, and per-base qualities are unavailable.

The time point label, as the study defines it: about 4 weeks on oral tofacitinib. The treatment or condition label, read with the paper, signifies: oral pan-JAK inhibitor, 5-10 mg twice daily. From alopecia areata patients, peripheral blood was collected along with lesional scalp punch biopsies. PBMCs were isolated by density centrifugation and stained for CD3, CD4 and CD8, after which CD4+ and CD8+ T cells were sorted on a FACSAria. Receptor libraries were prepared by the immunoSEQ multiplex PCR assay. To provide template for TCR sequencing, every sample had RNA extracted and reverse transcribed into cDNA. First-strand cDNA was synthesized using SuperScript III with a 2:1 mix of oligo-dT and random hexamers. A synthetic immune receptor repertoire was used to gauge amplification bias, and whatever bias remained was removed computationally. As for how the authors treated the data: Raw reads were preprocessed to remove errors, and CDR3 was defined according to IMGT conventions as the region from the conserved cysteine to phenylalanine. Clonality was computed by normalizing Shannon entropy by log2 of the number of productive unique TCRs and subtracting the result from 1. Whether scalp clones were CD4 or CD8 was inferred by matching scalp TCRbeta sequences against CD4 and CD8 repertoires sorted from blood. TCRdb limited this immuneACCESS table to in-frame rearrangements with V and J called. A share of clones is missing; checked studies link under half to unresolved V genes, and the rest is unexplained. V and J calls and clone size are copied from that table; D and trimming were computed from the DNA. The sample table shows 200,000 to 250,000 clones, and around three fifths are seen once. The top ten clonotypes cover 1.6% of the sample.

What the research found in general, with its limitations: With tofacitinib, both scalp clonality and the number of expanded CD8+ clones among the top 100 scalp clones went down significantly. Higher clonality and more expanded CD8+ clones were observed in lesional scalp than in normal scalp, particularly in alopecia totalis/universalis, a finding suggestive of antigenic drive. Because the treated cohort was small and included a single nonresponder, larger studies are needed to assess links between baseline CD8+ expansion and response. Shared TCR sequences between patients were less evident than in mice, which may be partly attributable to HLA diversity in the patient population. During tofacitinib treatment, many expanded lesional clones remained in scalp and blood, and this persistence may partly explain relapse after treatment is stopped. Resident alphabeta T cells in normal human skin are also sequenced, complicating scalp TCR repertoire analysis, unlike mouse skin dominated by gammadelta T cells.

According to the germline V gene (reference sequence), CDR1 reads LNHNV and CDR2 reads YYDKDF. There are 16 amino acids in the CDR3, from cysteine to phenylalanine inclusive. Only CDR3 DNA remains: 48 bases, in frame from the first base. The junction shows trimming of 3 bases on V and 6 bases on J, and the gene matches do not reach 8 bases of it. The receptor was isolated from a human donor with alopecia areata. The chain is assembled from TRBV15 and TRBJ1-6, and 7 bases in between align with TRBD1. Sequences were derived from CD4+ T cells sorted from blood, sampled at week 4, from a patient treated with tofacitinib. CDR3 protein: CATSSYRDSVNSPLHF. The nucleotide sequence is given as TGTGCCACCAGCAGCTACCGGGACAGCGTTAATTCACCCCTCCACTTT.